A single sample is the source of the 31 T cell receptor beta chains below, sequenced in a study of T cell changes during pregnancy in multiple sclerosis. Repertoires were generated with immunoSEQ multiplex PCR, while TCRdb's copy carries only in-frame clones and drops some. The sample has fewer than 50,000 clones, 94% seen once; the top ten hold around 4%. The sequences come from CD8+ T cells from peripheral blood mononuclear cells, collected in the first trimester of pregnancy. Every receptor here comes from a female donor with multiple sclerosis, enrolled in a pregnancy study.

This clone was counted once. CDR3 sequence reads: CASSLNLGMNNEQFF. For the CDR3, the DNA is TGTGCCAGCAGCTTAAATCTGGGCATGAACAATGAGCAGTTCTTC. The rearrangement links TRBV7-3 to TRBJ2-1, with D uncertain. The CDR3 is 15 amino acids. The germline V gene has CDR1 SGHTA and CDR2 FQGTGA. Deletions cut 1 base from V and 5 bases from J, with 12 bases between.

The chain has TRBV4-1 and TRBJ2-5; 9 bases fit TRBD1. The germline gives CDR1 MGHRA, CDR2 YSYEKL. The V and J ends lost 2 bases and 5 bases, in that order; junction bases with no gene match: 3. The CDR3 has 14 residues. CDR3: CASSQWTGVETQYF. CDR3 bases: TGCGCCAGCAGCCAATGGACAGGGGTGGAGACCCAGTACTTC.

The rearrangement joins TRBV6-5 to TRBJ1-1; D possibly corresponds to TRBD1 (6 bases). V was cut by 5 bases and J by 10 bases, with 14 bases left in between. Looked up from germline, CDR1 is MNHEY and CDR2 is SVGAGI. This CDR3 has 12 amino acids. The CDR3 sequence is CASSPDRRRAFF. CDR3 DNA sequence: TGTGCCAGCAGTCCCGACAGGAGGCGAGCTTTCTTT.

The chain joins TRBV4-3 to TRBJ2-5, with a possible D match to TRBD1 (5 bases). Germline loops: CDR1 LGHNA, CDR2 YSLEER. V shed 1 base and J shed 4 bases, with 19 bases lying between them. This CDR3 region has 17 residues. The CDR3 bases are TGCGCCAGCAGCCAAGCCCAGGGATCGGACCTCGGAGAGACCCAGTACTTC. Its protein product is CASSQAQGSDLGETQYF.

The chain links TRBV30 to TRBJ2-7; 7 positions agree with TRBD1. V lost 0 bases to trimming and J lost 4 bases; unmatched junction nucleotides: 6. The germline gives CDR1 GTSNPN, CDR2 SVGIG (reference sequence). The CDR3 covers 14 residues. This CDR3 is CAWSVTGAGYEQYF. CDR3 nucleotide sequence: TGTGCCTGGAGTGTAACAGGGGCCGGGTACGAGCAGTACTTC.

The chain recombines TRBV28 with TRBJ2-1, with 10 bases matching TRBD2. After removal of 6 bases from V and 6 bases from J, the junction contained 8 bases not matched to a gene. The CDR3 extends over 15 amino acids. Germline loops: CDR1 MDHEN, CDR2 SYDVKM. CDR3 residues: CASRRLAGGGNEQFF. The CDR3 DNA reads TGTGCCAGCAGGCGACTAGCGGGTGGCGGCAATGAGCAGTTCTTC.

J is TRBJ1-2 and V is TRBV27; D perhaps matches TRBD1 (6 bases). Per the germline V gene, CDR1 is MNHEY and CDR2 is SMNVEV (reference sequence). Trimming removed 5 bases at V and 1 base at J, with 8 bases between. This CDR3 region has 13 residues. CDR3 sequence reads: CASSLQGNYGYTF. CDR3 DNA: TGTGCCAGCAGTCTACAGGGTAACTATGGCTACACCTTC.

The chain links TRBV15 to TRBJ1-5; TRBD1 is a possible D gene (5 bases). The CDR3 consists of 14 residues. The germline CDR1 and CDR2 sequences are LNHNV and YYDKDF (reference sequence). The V and J ends lost 0 bases and 5 bases respectively, with 8 bases between them. CDR3 nucleotide sequence: TGTGCCACCAGCAGAGAAGACAGTCATCAGCCCCAGCATTTT. This encodes CATSREDSHQPQHF.

The chain has TRBV4-1 and TRBJ1-1; D perhaps matches TRBD1 (5 bases). Germline values: CDR1 MGHRA, CDR2 YSYEKL. CDR3 length: 13 amino acids. V was cut by 4 bases and J by 3 bases, with 9 bases left in between. The CDR3 spells CASSPGGDTEAFF. Here the CDR3 DNA reads TGCGCCAGCAGCCCCGGGGGGGACACTGAAGCTTTCTTT.

This clone was detected only once. The chain employs TRBV14 and TRBJ2-1; 10 bases are shared with TRBD1. There are 19 residues in the CDR3. The junction had 19 bases not matched to a gene; V was cut back by 4 bases and J by 7 bases. Germline CDR1 reads SGHDN; CDR2 reads FVKESK. This chain's CDR3 is CASSLGGDRGHRGWNEQFF. In DNA, the CDR3 is TGTGCCAGCAGCCTGGGCGGGGACAGGGGCCACCGAGGGTGGAATGAGCAGTTCTTC. Based on the CDR3 plus reference TRBV14 and TRBJ2-1, the full variable domain is EAGVTQFPSHSVIEKGQTVTLRCDPISGHDNLYWYRRVMGKEIKFLLHFVKESKQDESGMPNNRFLAERTGGTYSTLKVQPAELEDSGVYFCASSLGGDRGHRGWNEQFFGPGTRLTVL.

This rearrangement joins TRBV4-1 to TRBJ2-1, with 10 nucleotides matching TRBD1. Trimming took 3 bases from V and 2 from J; bases not matched to a gene: 4. From germline, CDR1 is MGHRA and CDR2 YSYEKL. The CDR3 has 16 amino acids. CDR3 sequence (DNA): TGCGCCAGCAGCCATACCGGGACAGGGGCCTACAATGAGCAGTTCTTC. Translation: CASSHTGTGAYNEQFF.

This sequence joins TRBV7-9 and TRBJ1-1, with D possibly matching TRBD1 (6 bases). CDR3 length equals 16 residues. The V gene's germline CDR1 is SEHNR and CDR2 FQNEAQ (reference sequence). Deletions cut 5 bases from V and 1 base from J, with 17 bases between. As DNA, the CDR3 is TGTGCCAGCAGCGAAACTCCGACAGGAACGAACACTGAAGCTTTCTTT. Translating gives CASSETPTGTNTEAFF.

The chain is built from TRBV9 and TRBJ2-1, with 9 positions matching TRBD2. Germline CDR1 reads SGDLS; CDR2 reads YYNGEE. Trimming at V came to 0 bases and at J to 6 bases, leaving 4 bases not matched to a gene. This CDR3 region has 15 residues. The CDR3 DNA is TGTGCCAGCAGCGTAGGCGGGGGGGCTTTCAATGAGCAGTTCTTC. Amino acids: CASSVGGGAFNEQFF.

The J gene is TRBJ2-5, the V gene TRBV27, with D hard to call. Germline-derived CDR1 and CDR2 are MNHEY and SMNVEV (reference sequence). The germline V and J ends were trimmed by 5 bases and 5 bases, with 18 bases remaining between them. The CDR3 loop spans 15 amino acids. Here the CDR3 DNA reads TGTGCCAGCAGTCCCTCTTGGTCCTCCGGGGAGACCCAGTACTTC. It codes for CASSPSWSSGETQYF.

The chain carries TRBV4-2 and TRBJ1-6; D is possibly TRBD1 (6 bases). CDR1 and CDR2 (germline): LGHNA, YNFKEQ. The V end was cut by 0 bases, the J end by 10 bases, with 16 bases between. The CDR3 is 16 residues long. The CDR3 spells CASSQDRGDQGSPLHF. The CDR3 bases are TGTGCCAGCAGCCAAGATCGGGGCGATCAGGGGTCACCCCTCCACTTT.

The chain recombines TRBV29-1 with TRBJ2-7; 9 bases align to TRBD1. The CDR3 is 15 amino acids. V shed 1 base and J 5 bases; nucleotides not matched to a gene: 9. Germline CDR1 and CDR2: SQVTM and ANQGSEA. The CDR3 region is CSVEGNRGPLHEQYF. DNA of the CDR3: TGCAGCGTTGAAGGGAACAGGGGGCCTTTGCACGAGCAGTACTTC.

This clone was counted once. The rearrangement uses TRBV2 and TRBJ1-5, with a tentative D call TRBD1 (5 bases). The V end was cut by 8 bases, the J end by 7 bases, with 21 bases between. The CDR3 loop spans 15 amino acids. Germline loops: CDR1 SNHLY, CDR2 FYNNEI. The CDR3: CASYQSGAGPQPQHF. DNA of the CDR3: TGTGCCAGCTACCAAAGTGGGGCAGGGCCACAGCCCCAGCATTTT.

The CDR3 DNA sequence: TGTGCCAGCAGTTACACCGGGACAGGGGGGGAGCACGAGCAGTACTTC. Its protein product is CASSYTGTGGEHEQYF. The rearrangement uses TRBV6-6 and TRBJ2-7, with 11 bases aligning to TRBD1. The CDR3 has 16 residues. V dropped 2 bases and J dropped 5; count of bases not matched to a gene: 8. Germline V gives CDR1 MNHNY, CDR2 SVGAGI (reference sequence).

This chain connects TRBV7-6 to TRBJ2-5; 8 bases are shared with TRBD2. The CDR3 consists of 16 residues. Looked up from germline, CDR1 is SGHVS and CDR2 is FNYEAQ. The J segment lost 1 base and the V segment lost 6 bases, leaving 10 bases of the junction unmatched. In DNA, the CDR3 is TGTGCCAGCAGTTCTACCGGGACTAGGGGCCAAGAGACCCAGTACTTC. Its translation is CASSSTGTRGQETQYF.

The chain recombines TRBV9 with TRBJ2-7; no clear D. CDR1 and CDR2 from the germline V gene are SGDLS and YYNGEE. V was cut by 4 bases and J by 0 bases, with 2 bases left in between. The CDR3 is 11 residues long. The CDR3 is CASSLSYEQYF. The CDR3 nucleotides read TGTGCCAGCAGCCTCTCCTACGAGCAGTACTTC. Using reference TRBV9 and TRBJ2-7 for the parts outside the CDR3, the full variable domain is DSGVTQTPKHLITATGQRVTLRCSPRSGDLSVYWYQQSLDQGLQFLIQYYNGEERAKGNILERFSAQQFPDLHSELNLSSLELGDSALYFCASSLSYEQYFGPGTRLTVT.

This CDR3 reads CASSLPGNSPLHF. CDR3 nucleotides: TGTGCCAGCAGCTTACCAGGGAATTCACCCCTCCACTTT. The chain recombines TRBV5-5 with TRBJ1-6; tentative D call: TRBD1 (5 bases). CDR3 size: 13 residues. Trimming left V 2 bases short and J 7 bases short, with 7 bases between. From germline, CDR1 is SGHKS and CDR2 YYEKEE (reference sequence).

V usage is TRBV10-3 and J usage is TRBJ2-6; possibly TRBD2 for D (6 bases). Germline CDR1 reads ENHRY; CDR2 reads SYGVKD. Trimming shortened V by 4 bases and J by 3 bases, and 16 bases separated the two germline ends. CDR3 length: 17 amino acids. The CDR3: CAISGGTDKRGANVLTF. CDR3 DNA: TGTGCCATCAGTGGGGGGACTGATAAACGTGGGGCCAACGTCCTGACTTTC.

The V and J genes are TRBV29-1 and TRBJ2-1, with 8 bases matching TRBD1. The CDR3 loop spans 14 amino acids. Germline values: CDR1 SQVTM, CDR2 ANQGSEA. Germline trimming cut 6 bases from V and 4 bases from J; bases unmatched to any gene: 8. CDR3 nucleotides: TGCAGCGTCCCACAGGGGGACATATACAATGAGCAGTTCTTC. This sequence encodes CSVPQGDIYNEQFF.

This sequence joins TRBV6-5 and TRBJ2-1, with a weak D call TRBD2 (6 bases). V lost 6 bases and J 9 bases, leaving 18 bases between the germline ends. Germline CDR1 is MNHEY and CDR2 is SVGAGI. The CDR3 sequence is 14 residues long. Written as DNA, the CDR3 is TGTGCCAGCAGCCCCCGACCTAGCGTTAGTGAGCAGTTCTTC. Translated: CASSPRPSVSEQFF.

The chain links TRBV19 to TRBJ2-2, with 10 bases lining up with TRBD1. Losses at the gene ends were 3 bases for V and 4 bases for J; bases not matched to a gene: 2. Germline assignment: CDR1 LNHDA and CDR2 SQIVND (reference sequence). CDR3 length: 15 amino acids. CDR3 protein: CASSMGQGSTGELFF. As DNA, the CDR3 is TGTGCCAGTAGTATGGGACAGGGGAGCACCGGGGAGCTGTTTTTT.

The DNA of the CDR3 is TGTGCCAGCAGTCCCCCCTCCACAGATACGCAGTATTTT. Its translation is CASSPPSTDTQYF. This sequence joins TRBV27 and TRBJ2-3; no clear D gene. V was shortened by 5 bases and J by 2 bases, with 8 bases between the two germline ends. Germline V CDR1 and CDR2: MNHEY, SMNVEV (reference sequence). The CDR3 runs 13 residues.

The chain has TRBV7-9 and TRBJ2-1; D not certain. V was cut by 6 bases and J by 7 bases, with 10 bases left in between. The CDR3 is 12 amino acids. Germline CDR1 is SEHNR and CDR2 is FQNEAQ (reference sequence). The CDR3 nucleotides are TGTGCCAGCAGTTCGGAGATGAATGAGCAGTTCTTC. It codes for CASSSEMNEQFF.

This chain joins TRBV5-1 and TRBJ1-2; TRBD1 matches at 10 bases. The CDR3 covers 16 residues. Trimming took 4 bases from V and 6 from J; bases not matched to a gene: 12. Germline CDR1 SGHRS, CDR2 YFSETQ. CDR3: CASSLGLGQGLDGYTF. The DNA for the CDR3 is TGCGCCAGCAGCCTTGGTTTGGGACAGGGGTTGGATGGCTACACCTTC. Full variable domain (outside the CDR3, taken from reference TRBV5-1 and TRBJ1-2): KAGVTQTPRYLIKTRGQQVTLSCSPISGHRSVSWYQQTPGQGLQFLFEYFSETQRNKGNFPGRFSGRQFSNSRSEMNVSTLELGDSALYLCASSLGLGQGLDGYTFGSGTRLTVV.

The J gene is TRBJ2-3, the V gene TRBV18; 10 bases agree with TRBD1. Losses at the gene ends were 3 bases for V and 2 bases for J; bases not matched to a gene: 5. Germline CDR1 reads KGHSH; CDR2 reads LQKENI. The CDR3 sequence is 16 residues long. The CDR3 loop is CASSPPGQGHTDTQYF. DNA for the CDR3: TGTGCCAGCTCACCGCCGGGACAGGGGCACACAGATACGCAGTATTTT.

V and J are TRBV2 and TRBJ2-7, with TRBD2 matching over 8 bases. The CDR3 spans 15 residues. The germline CDR1 and CDR2 sequences are SNHLY and FYNNEI. The junction had 13 bases not matched to a gene; V was cut back by 6 bases and J by 6 bases. The CDR3 DNA is TGTGCCAGCAGGCCGGGGGGGGGCGGGAGCGGCGAGCAGTACTTC. It codes for CASRPGGGGSGEQYF.

The chain employs TRBV9 and TRBJ2-3, with D possibly TRBD1 on 6 matching bases. From germline, CDR1 is SGDLS and CDR2 YYNGEE. V dropped 5 bases and J dropped 6 bases, with 22 bases sitting between them. The CDR3 spans 16 residues. Written as DNA, the CDR3 is TGTGCCAGCAGGGGCCAGGGGAGTCAGGAGACGGATACGCAGTATTTT. Its protein is CASRGQGSQETDTQYF.